This T cell receptor (beta chain) was documented in a study of cytomegalovirus exposure and HLA in healthy donors. General study findings and limits: Later work found that TCR association rates differed between HLA loci; DRB1 had the most and HLA-C the fewest. With later analysis, a missense DCLRE1C variant became linked to TCR beta V- and J-gene trimming. About 87% or about 30% of the time was how often most TCR beta V segments were productive, according to an earlier analysis.

This clone was detected once. The antigen remains undetermined. The CDR3 has 16 amino acids. The V and J ends lost 2 bases and 3 bases respectively, with 16 bases between them. The germline V gene has CDR1 SEHNR and CDR2 FQNEAQ (reference sequence). The PCR employed 60 Vbeta primers together with 13 Jbeta primers. TCRdb's copy holds only in-frame clones and misses some; the assay was immunoSEQ multiplex PCR. The data contain about 59,000 clones, roughly 80% of them seen just once; the ten biggest clones take up 3.9%. V and J are TRBV7-9 and TRBJ2-5; perhaps TRBD2 as D (6 bases). Sequencing was performed on PBMCs. The source of this sequence is a woman aged 40 to 49 in good health and CMV-seronegative. The DNA for the CDR3 is TGTGCCAGCAGCTTATCCACCGGCGGGGTAAAAGAGACCCAGTACTTC. This sequence encodes CASSLSTGGVKETQYF.